The table lists the clone carrying this T cell receptor (beta chain) with a few counts. As yet, its antigen is unknown. The data belong to a study of human T cells and chemical hapten exposure. Germline V gene lookup returns CDR1 MNHEY and CDR2 SVGEGT. The CDR3 spans 15 residues. Trimming shortened V by 5 bases and J by 0 bases, and 11 bases separated the two germline ends. One entry per CDR3 protein, called by TCRdb with MiXCR from the RACE reads. This sample yields 280,000 or so distinct CDR3 sequences, of which about 7.7% are seen a single time; more than 0.95% belongs to the top ten. Study outcomes and limitations: Large CDR3 similarity clusters arose significantly more often from expanded TCRs than from controls. Sensitization with DPC brought no change to TCRs above 1 in 1000 in frequency.

As for time point: pre-sensitization, week 0. As for treatment: therapeutic diphenylcyclopropenone sensitization with weekly scalp DPC. Each donor was an alopecia patient between 18 and 70 years of age who qualified for DPC. This TCR came from a man aged 18 to 30 with alopecia areata. Some clones in this sample may be carry-over from other donors' samples. Sequenced here: whole blood, sampled in connection with sensitization to the hapten diphenylcyclopropenone (DPC). This chain connects TRBV6-2 or TRBV6-3 to TRBJ1-3; D uncertain. This chain's CDR3 is CASSRRWSSGNTIYF. The CDR3 region has the DNA TGTGCCAGCAGTCGACGGTGGAGCTCTGGAAACACCATATATTTT.